These 29 T cell receptor beta chains were sequenced from one sample in a study of regulatory T cells. The PCR used 52 TRBV and 13 TRBJ primers. Sequencing was performed with immunoSEQ multiplex PCR; in TCRdb, only in-frame clones are kept and a portion is missing. The sample yields 20,000 to 25,000 clones, over 85% seen once. Specimen: CD8+ T cells sorted from blood. These TCRs come from a child aged 2-15 years with CD3G deficiency.

The chain combines TRBV6-1 with TRBJ2-7; tentatively, D is TRBD2 (6 bases). The CDR3 covers 16 residues. CDR1 MNHNS and CDR2 SASEGT come from the germline V gene. Trimming stripped 2 bases from V and 5 bases from J, with 19 bases between. The CDR3 loop reads CASSEFHAGPADEQYF. In nucleotides, the CDR3 is TGTGCCAGCAGTGAATTTCACGCGGGACCCGCGGACGAGCAGTACTTC.

The V and J genes are TRBV28 and TRBJ1-3; 10 bases are a match to TRBD1. V lost 6 bases, J lost 2 bases, and 4 bases stayed unmatched. The CDR3 runs to 15 residues. The V gene's germline CDR1 is MDHEN and CDR2 SYDVKM. The CDR3 loop reads CASRSGTGAGNTIYF. As DNA, the CDR3 is TGTGCCAGCAGATCCGGGACAGGGGCTGGAAACACCATATATTTT.

V and J are TRBV27 and TRBJ2-7; 9 bases fit TRBD1. The CDR3 spans 14 residues. V shed 6 bases, J shed 7 bases, and the junction held 10 bases outside the gene matches. CDR1 and CDR2 from the germline V gene are MNHEY and SMNVEV (reference sequence). The CDR3 loop reads CASSPLQGAGEQYF. The CDR3 DNA is TGTGCCAGCAGCCCCCTACAGGGGGCGGGGGAGCAGTACTTC.

V usage is TRBV6-1 and J usage is TRBJ2-1; D remains ambiguous. The length of the CDR3 is 13 residues. V shed 8 bases and J shed 7 bases, with 15 bases lying between them. CDR1 and CDR2 (germline): MNHNS, SASEGT. The CDR3 DNA reads as TGTGCCAGCCAAAGGAGTGAGTTGAATGAGCAGTTCTTC. It is translated as CASQRSELNEQFF.

The chain uses TRBV7-3 and TRBJ2-1; TRBD2 agrees at 7 bases. The CDR3 is 13 amino acids. The J segment lost 6 bases and the V segment lost 8 bases, leaving 7 bases of the junction unmatched. Germline assignment: CDR1 SGHTA and CDR2 FQGTGA. The CDR3 nucleotides are TGTGCCAGCGGAATGGGGGGGAGCAATGAGCAGTTCTTC. Amino acids: CASGMGGSNEQFF. Looking up the rest from reference TRBV7-3 and TRBJ2-1 gives the full variable domain: GAGVSQTPSNKVTEKGKYVELRCDPISGHTALYWYRQSLGQGPEFLIYFQGTGAADDSGLPNDRFFAVRPEGSVSTLKIQRTERGDSAVYLCASGMGGSNEQFFGPGTRLTVL.

The chain combines TRBV5-1 with TRBJ2-1; D possibly corresponds to TRBD1 (5 bases). The germline V gene encodes CDR1 SGHRS and CDR2 YFSETQ. V was cut by 4 bases and J by 4 bases, with 9 bases left in between. The CDR3 is 13 amino acids. CDR3 amino acids: CASSLDSYNEQFF. The CDR3 region has the DNA TGCGCCAGCAGCCTTGACAGTTACAATGAGCAGTTCTTC.

The chain couples TRBV28 to TRBJ1-2; D not certain. Between the trimmed V and J ends, which lost 3 bases and 4 bases, there was a span of 9 bases. Germline V gives CDR1 MDHEN, CDR2 SYDVKM. The CDR3 has 13 amino acids. In DNA, the CDR3 is TGTGCCAGCAGTTTGCGCGGGGTCTATGGCTACACCTTC. Its protein product is CASSLRGVYGYTF.

The chain joins TRBV28 to TRBJ2-2; no firm D call. The CDR3 totals 14 residues. Trimming left V 0 bases short and J 6 bases short, with 8 bases between. Germline V CDR1 and CDR2: MDHEN, SYDVKM. CDR3 nucleotide sequence: TGTGCCAGCAGTTTATGGGTAGAGGCCGGGGAGCTGTTTTTT. Translation: CASSLWVEAGELFF.

V is TRBV19 and J is TRBJ2-3; D may match TRBD1 or TRBD2 (5 bases each). The CDR3 has 14 amino acids. Trimming removed 4 bases at V and 3 bases at J, with 11 bases between. CDR1 and CDR2 from the germline V gene are LNHDA and SQIVND (reference sequence). This CDR3 is CASSNPGRTDTQYF. The CDR3 DNA is TGTGCCAGTAGTAATCCGGGACGAACAGATACGCAGTATTTT.

A single count supports this clone. J is TRBJ2-5 and V is TRBV6-6, with 8 bases aligning to TRBD1. The J call may be wrong; the DNA end is better matched by TRBJ2-7. Germline V CDR1 and CDR2: MNHNY, SVGAGI (reference sequence). CDR3 length: 11 amino acids. The CDR3 sequence is CASQGAYEQYF. The CDR3 nucleotides are TGTGCCAGCCAGGGGGCGTACGAGCAGTACTTC.

This clone was counted once. This chain joins TRBV28 and TRBJ2-7; TRBD1 agrees at 9 bases. The CDR3 has 17 residues. The germline V gene encodes CDR1 MDHEN and CDR2 SYDVKM. Trimming took 2 bases from V and 5 from J; bases not matched to a gene: 13. The CDR3 loop is CASSLGTGLPLYDEQYF. In nucleotides, the CDR3 is TGTGCCAGCAGTTTAGGGACAGGGCTCCCACTCTATGACGAGCAGTACTTC.

The chain couples TRBV13 to TRBJ2-3, with 11 bases lining up with TRBD2. V shed 4 bases, J shed 0 bases, and the junction held 3 bases outside the gene matches. Germline V lookup: CDR1 PRHDT, CDR2 FYEKMQ (reference sequence). This CDR3 comprises 16 residues. The DNA for the CDR3 is TGTGCCAGCAGCTCAAGGACTAGCGGGAGCACAGATACGCAGTATTTT. Translation gives CASSSRTSGSTDTQYF.

With respect to this clone: The same CDR3 arises from other DNA sequences in this sample as well. The V gene is TRBV28, the J gene TRBJ1-5; a possible D gene is TRBD1 (5 bases). CDR1 MDHEN and CDR2 SYDVKM come from the germline V gene. The ends were cut back, 3 bases at V and 4 bases at J, with 7 bases in the middle. The CDR3 length is 13 residues. DNA of the CDR3: TGTGCCAGCAGTTTCAGGGATAATCAGCCCCAGCATTTT. As protein: CASSFRDNQPQHF.

The chain combines TRBV19 with TRBJ2-2, with D perhaps TRBD2 (5 bases). Trimming stripped 3 bases from V and 2 bases from J, with 7 bases between. This CDR3 has 14 residues. Germline-derived CDR1 and CDR2 are LNHDA and SQIVND (reference sequence). The CDR3 reads CASSIGINTGELFF. CDR3 sequence (DNA): TGTGCCAGTAGTATCGGGATAAACACCGGGGAGCTGTTTTTT.

This CDR3 is CASSFQGEQSHQHF. The CDR3 DNA follows: TGTGCCAGCAGTTTCCAGGGCGAGCAATCCCACCAGCATTTT. This chain joins TRBV28 and TRBJ1-5, with D tentatively TRBD1 (5 bases). V lost 3 bases, J lost 12 bases, and 18 bases lay in between. Per germline, CDR1 MDHEN and CDR2 SYDVKM. The CDR3 covers 14 residues.

The gene calls are TRBV28 and TRBJ2-7; 11 bases align to TRBD2. The junction had 7 bases not matched to a gene; V was cut back by 6 bases and J by 6 bases. The CDR3 is 14 residues long. CDR1 and CDR2 (germline): MDHEN, SYDVKM. CDR3 nucleotide sequence: TGTGCCAGCAGCTCACTAGCGGGAGATTCCGAGCAGTACTTC. This gives the protein CASSSLAGDSEQYF.

The chain is built from TRBV7-9 and TRBJ2-5; the D is unclear. The DNA matches TRBJ2-7 better at its end, which makes the J call doubtful. The CDR3 is made up of 12 amino acids. The V gene's germline CDR1 is SEHNR and CDR2 FQNEAQ (reference sequence). In nucleotides, the CDR3 is TGTGCCAGCAGCTTTGGAGTCTACGAGCAGTACTTC. Protein sequence: CASSFGVYEQYF.

The chain joins TRBV6-1 to TRBJ2-7, with 7 bases that match TRBD1. The germline V gene encodes CDR1 MNHNS and CDR2 SASEGT. The CDR3 is 14 amino acids. J lost 1 base, V lost 4 bases, and 4 bases had no gene match. The CDR3 is CASSVGQWSYEQYF. DNA for the CDR3: TGTGCCAGCAGTGTGGGACAGTGGTCCTACGAGCAGTACTTC.

This sequence joins TRBV6-1 and TRBJ2-1; possibly TRBD2 for D (6 bases). Germline V gives CDR1 MNHNS, CDR2 SASEGT. V gave up 2 bases and J gave up 7 bases, with 9 bases separating them. The CDR3 is made up of 13 amino acids. The CDR3 nucleotides are TGTGCCAGCAGTGAATATGGGGGGAATGAGCAGTTCTTC. It specifies CASSEYGGNEQFF.

This sequence joins TRBV11-2 and TRBJ2-7; tentative D call: TRBD2 (6 bases). The CDR3 totals 14 residues. Trimming pared 5 bases from V and 6 bases from J, leaving 17 bases between. CDR1 SGHAT and CDR2 FQNNGV come from the germline V gene. CDR3 region: CASSPMTGVSEQYF. The CDR3 DNA sequence: TGTGCCAGCAGCCCCATGACGGGAGTATCCGAGCAGTACTTC.

The rearrangement links TRBV28 to TRBJ2-7, with 8 nucleotides matching TRBD2. Germline CDR1 and CDR2: MDHEN and SYDVKM. With 2 bases clipped from V and 0 bases from J, the junction kept 6 bases outside the gene matches. This CDR3 is built from 16 residues. The CDR3 DNA follows: TGTGCCAGCAGTTTAGCCTCCGGGACTAGCTCCTACGAGCAGTACTTC. It codes for CASSLASGTSSYEQYF.

The chain combines TRBV9 with TRBJ2-1; 10 bases fit TRBD1. CDR1 and CDR2 (germline): SGDLS, YYNGEE. This CDR3 has 17 residues. V gave up 3 bases and J gave up 7 bases; unmatched junction bases: 13. CDR3 region: CASSARTGTGDDNEQFF. In nucleotides, the CDR3 is TGTGCCAGCAGCGCGAGGACCGGGACAGGGGACGATAATGAGCAGTTCTTC.

This clone appeared once. The V and J genes are TRBV28 and TRBJ2-3, with TRBD2 identical over 10 bases. There are 19 residues in the CDR3. The V and J ends lost 4 bases and 4 bases, in that order; junction bases with no gene match: 17. Germline V gene lookup returns CDR1 MDHEN and CDR2 SYDVKM. The CDR3: CASSSPFLAGVRFADTQYF. DNA for the CDR3: TGTGCCAGCAGTTCCCCGTTTCTAGCGGGAGTCAGGTTCGCAGATACGCAGTATTTT.

The chain recombines TRBV27 with TRBJ2-7; D is unclear. CDR1 and CDR2 (germline): MNHEY, SMNVEV (reference sequence). CDR3 length: 12 amino acids. Trimming stripped 4 bases from V and 1 base from J, with 5 bases between. CDR3 sequence: CASSSPSYEQYF. The CDR3 DNA reads as TGTGCCAGCAGTTCCCCATCCTACGAGCAGTACTTC.

This chain links TRBV28 with TRBJ2-1, with TRBD2 matching over 11 bases. Trimming at V came to 4 bases and at J to 10 bases, leaving 15 bases not matched to a gene. The CDR3 consists of 17 residues. CDR1 and CDR2 (germline): MDHEN, SYDVKM. CDR3 DNA: TGTGCCAGCAGTTCACGGCCGGGACTAGCGGCTTGGGGGGAGCAGTTCTTC. It codes for CASSSRPGLAAWGEQFF.

The V and J genes are TRBV5-1 and TRBJ2-3; D is tentatively TRBD1 or TRBD2 (5 bases each). The germline V gene encodes CDR1 SGHRS and CDR2 YFSETQ. V lost 3 bases and J lost 4, with 15 bases in between. This CDR3 contains 15 residues. This CDR3 is CASSYNSPGPDTQYF. The CDR3 DNA sequence: TGCGCCAGCAGCTATAACTCGCCGGGACCAGATACGCAGTATTTT. The whole variable domain, remainder taken from reference TRBV5-1 and TRBJ2-3, is KAGVTQTPRYLIKTRGQQVTLSCSPISGHRSVSWYQQTPGQGLQFLFEYFSETQRNKGNFPGRFSGRQFSNSRSEMNVSTLELGDSALYLCASSYNSPGPDTQYFGPGTRLTVL.

This sequence joins TRBV28 and TRBJ2-7; 8 bases agree with TRBD1. The CDR3 has 14 amino acids. Germline trimming cut 6 bases from V and 0 bases from J; bases unmatched to any gene: 4. Germline loops: CDR1 MDHEN, CDR2 SYDVKM. CDR3 in amino acids: CASRGTGSSYEQYF. The DNA for the CDR3 is TGTGCCAGCAGGGGGACAGGCAGCTCCTACGAGCAGTACTTC.

This chain uses TRBV13 with TRBJ2-6; D not resolved. The V end lost 5 bases, the J end lost 4 bases, and 9 bases lay between the germline ends. The germline V gene has CDR1 PRHDT and CDR2 FYEKMQ (reference sequence). The CDR3 is 14 residues long. CDR3 coding DNA: TGTGCCAGCAGCCCCCGTGGAGGGGCCAACGTCCTGACTTTC. This translates into CASSPRGGANVLTF.

The chain's CDR3 is CASSTFGTSKTNEQFF. CDR3 sequence (DNA): TGTGCCAGCAGCACCTTTGGGACTAGCAAAACAAATGAGCAGTTCTTC. This chain connects TRBV7-9 to TRBJ2-1; 9 positions match TRBD2. The germline V gene has CDR1 SEHNR and CDR2 FQNEAQ (reference sequence). The CDR3 totals 16 residues. After removal of 5 bases from V and 7 bases from J, the junction contained 12 bases not matched to a gene.